The 7 T cell receptor beta chains listed next were all sequenced from one sample in a study of cytomegalovirus exposure and HLA in healthy donors. The study ran its PCR with 60 Vbeta and 13 Jbeta primers. Here immunoSEQ multiplex PCR was the method, and the copy in TCRdb shows in-frame clones only, minus some. The specimen's table records more than 60,000 clones. Sequencing input: PBMCs. These receptors were taken from a boy younger than 18 in good health and CMV-seronegative.

The chain uses TRBV4-3 and TRBJ2-3; 9 bases fit TRBD1. The trim removed 0 bases at V and 6 bases at J, leaving 4 bases unmatched. Per germline, CDR1 LGHNA and CDR2 YSLEER. The CDR3 contains 15 residues. The CDR3 nucleotides are TGCGCCAGCAGCCAAGAAAGGGACAGGGAGGATACGCAGTATTTT. Its protein is CASSQERDREDTQYF.

This chain connects TRBV6-5 to TRBJ1-4, with D tentatively TRBD1 (5 bases). The V end was cut by 2 bases, the J end by 6 bases, with 7 bases between. There are 13 residues in the CDR3. Germline loops: CDR1 MNHEY, CDR2 SVGAGI. The CDR3: CASSYRRDEKLFF. DNA for the CDR3: TGTGCCAGCAGTTACCGCAGGGATGAAAAACTGTTTTTT.

The V and J genes are TRBV19 and TRBJ1-5; unclear D gene. This CDR3 is 14 amino acids long. The V gene's germline CDR1 is LNHDA and CDR2 SQIVND (reference sequence). V was pared by 2 bases and J by 3 bases, with 8 bases between. CDR3 sequence: CASSIQGANQPQHF. CDR3 nucleotides: TGTGCCAGTAGTATACAAGGAGCCAATCAGCCCCAGCATTTT.

The gene calls are TRBV11-3 and TRBJ1-4; 8 bases are a match to TRBD1. The CDR3 totals 15 residues. The V gene's germline CDR1 is SGHNT and CDR2 YENEEA. Germline trimming cut 11 bases from V and 8 bases from J; bases unmatched to any gene: 16. This CDR3 is CALTPGQEHSEKLFF. CDR3 bases: TGTGCCCTAACCCCGGGACAGGAACATTCAGAAAAACTGTTTTTT.

For the CDR3, the DNA is TGCAGCGTTGAAGGGACAGCGAACACTGAAGCTTTCTTT. Translating gives CSVEGTANTEAFF. This chain connects TRBV29-1 to TRBJ1-1, with a possible D match to TRBD1 (6 bases). Germline assignment: CDR1 SQVTM and CDR2 ANQGSEA. The CDR3 sequence is 13 residues long. Trimming took off 1 base at V and 1 base at J, with 7 bases between the two ends.

The chain joins TRBV6-5 to TRBJ2-1, with D tentatively TRBD1 (9 bases). Germline V lookup: CDR1 MNHEY, CDR2 SVGAGI. Trimming took 5 bases from V and 6 from J, leaving 17 bases between them. This CDR3 comprises 15 residues. The CDR3 region has the DNA TGTGCCAGCAGTCGGGACAGGGCGGGGGGCAATGAGCAGTTCTTC. It codes for CASSRDRAGGNEQFF.

V gene TRBV13 combines with J gene TRBJ1-1, with 9 positions matching TRBD1. The V gene end was trimmed by 5 bases and the J gene end by 11 bases; junction bases not matched to a gene: 12. The CDR3 is 14 amino acids. CDR1 is PRHDT, CDR2 FYEKMQ, per germline (reference sequence). The chain's CDR3 is CASSPDRGRFGAFF. The CDR3 nucleotides are TGTGCCAGCAGCCCGGACAGGGGTAGGTTTGGGGCTTTCTTT.